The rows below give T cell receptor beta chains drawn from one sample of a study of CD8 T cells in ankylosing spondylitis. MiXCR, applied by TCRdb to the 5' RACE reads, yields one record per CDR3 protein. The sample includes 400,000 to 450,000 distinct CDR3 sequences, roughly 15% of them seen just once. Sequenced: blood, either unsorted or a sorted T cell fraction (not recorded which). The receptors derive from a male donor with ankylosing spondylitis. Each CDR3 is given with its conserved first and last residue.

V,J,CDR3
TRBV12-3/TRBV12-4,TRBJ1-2,CASSSRGRSTNYGYTF
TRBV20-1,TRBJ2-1,CSARGDTYNEQFF
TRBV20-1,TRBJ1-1,CSANVGRNTEAFF
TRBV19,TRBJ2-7,CATRPNLSYEQYF
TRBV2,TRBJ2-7,CASSPLGLADYEQYF
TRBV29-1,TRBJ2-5,CSAGGQQETQYF
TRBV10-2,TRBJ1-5,CASSESGTSNQPQHF
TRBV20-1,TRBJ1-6,CSARVGIGGVRSPLHF
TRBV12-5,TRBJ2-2,CASGLTGTGELFF
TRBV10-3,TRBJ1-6,CATSGTDYNSPLHF
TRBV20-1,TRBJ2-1,CSARVEYNEQFF
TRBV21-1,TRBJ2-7,CASSKDVGLSSYEQYF
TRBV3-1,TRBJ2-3,CASSQESYRGMGGTDTQYF
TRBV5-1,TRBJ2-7,CASSSQTRWSEPEYEQYF
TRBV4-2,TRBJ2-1,CASSQDGQWPDEQFF
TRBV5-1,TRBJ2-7,CASYPGLAAYEQYF
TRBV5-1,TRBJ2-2,CASSPGLAGWNTGELFF
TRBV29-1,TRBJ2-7,CSVMTGGLYEQYF
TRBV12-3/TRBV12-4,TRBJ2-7,CASSFDRGSEQYF
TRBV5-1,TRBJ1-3,CASSLEPGNTIYF
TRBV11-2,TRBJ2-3,CASSRGGVGNTQYF
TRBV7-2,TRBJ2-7,CASSLFRGTDEQYF
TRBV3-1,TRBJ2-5,CASSPNGETQYF
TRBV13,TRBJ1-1,CASSLEGSLNTEAFF
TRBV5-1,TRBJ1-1,CASSLEGGNTEAFF
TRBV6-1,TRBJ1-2,CASSVNTYGYTF
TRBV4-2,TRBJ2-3,CASSRDRGLLGTQYF
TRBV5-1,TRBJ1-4,CASSLSGGNEKLFF
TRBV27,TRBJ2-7,CASSNRDYEQYF
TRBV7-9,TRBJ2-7,CASVIGGQGIGEQYF
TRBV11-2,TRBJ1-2,CASSLEPESLPNSGTF
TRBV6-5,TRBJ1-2,CASSYSPQGSNYGYTF
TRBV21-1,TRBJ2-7,CASSKLWSYSYEQYF
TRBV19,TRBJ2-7,CASSIAGEQYF
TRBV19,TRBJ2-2,CASSIMVSWELFF
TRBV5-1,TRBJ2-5,CASSFGLAGGQGTQYF
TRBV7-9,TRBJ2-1,CASRAYQGAHNEQFF
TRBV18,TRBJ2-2,CASGLAVRTGELFF
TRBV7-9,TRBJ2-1,CASSLSAYNEQFF
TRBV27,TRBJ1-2,CASRSQGEGLTGYTF
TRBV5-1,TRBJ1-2,CASSYKGGGGYGYTF
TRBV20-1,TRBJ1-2,CSASAVGGVGGYTF
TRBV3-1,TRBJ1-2,CASSQGPGANYGYTF
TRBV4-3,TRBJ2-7,CASSQDATSGTYEQYF
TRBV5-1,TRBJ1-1,CASSSGPGQGRRTEAFF
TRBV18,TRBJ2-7,CASSPTLAGGPHEQYF